This T cell receptor (beta chain) came from a study of Ad26.COV2.S vaccination and SARS-CoV-2 variants. For the study at large: The donor belonged to the COV1001 Ad26.COV2.S trial arm. Notes on the study in general: People who got the vaccine had more spike-specific TCR breadth than people who got placebo.

Germline V gives CDR1 MRHNA, CDR2 SNTAGT. This CDR3 has 14 residues. The J segment lost 4 bases and the V segment lost 4 bases, leaving 0 bases of the junction unmatched. This clone showed up just a few times. Its antigen is as yet unknown. In the same sample, other DNA sequences code for this CDR3. As to treatment: 19 received Ad26.COV2.S at low or high dose, single or two shots; roughly five received placebo; per-sample allocation not given. The investigators took samples on day 63 after the first vaccine or placebo injection. An adult aged 18-55 years in Boston served as the donor. Measured with immunoSEQ multiplex PCR; TCRdb has only the in-frame clones, and not every one. In the table there are around 320,000 clones, roughly 91% of which are singletons.

The material sequenced was peripheral blood, taken in a trial of Ad26.COV2.S vaccine versus placebo. The genes are TRBV6-4 and TRBJ2-3, with 12 bases matching TRBD2. This clonotype was sampled from a person between 18 and 65 years old who received the Ad26.COV2.S COVID-19 vaccine or a placebo. The CDR3 DNA reads as TGTGCCAGCAGTGCTAGCGGGGGGGCAGATACGCAGTATTTT. Translating gives CASSASGGADTQYF.